The sequence of this T cell receptor (beta chain) was determined in a study of a mutant IDH1 vaccine in newly diagnosed glioma. From germline, CDR1 is KGHSH and CDR2 LQKENI. This CDR3 comprises 13 residues. Trimming pared 6 bases from V and 5 bases from J, leaving 13 bases between. The sample holds a few counts of this clone. Its antigen is unidentified. Sequencing used immunoSEQ multiplex PCR; TCRdb keeps in-frame clones, though not all of them. The sample contains about 60,000 clones, 80% to 90% of which appear only once. Time point of the sample: week 35, safety follow-up. Topical imiquimod was applied with each vaccine dose, which held 300 ug of mutant IDH1 20-mer peptide.

The sample here was PBMCs, taken from a glioma patient whose treatment included an IDH1 peptide vaccine. The V and J genes are TRBV18 and TRBJ1-1; D is unclear. This clonotype was obtained from a man between 40 and 49 years old with glioma. The CDR3 DNA follows: TGTGCCAGCTCCGGCGGGCGGGGAACTGAAGCTTTCTTT. Translation gives CASSGGRGTEAFF.